This T cell receptor beta chain was sequenced during a study of technical replicates of blood from a few donors. Method: immunoSEQ multiplex PCR; TCRdb's copy keeps in-frame clones and lacks some. The data contain about 82,000 clones, just under 95% of them singletons. Unmatched junction bases numbered 4, after V lost 4 bases and J lost 1 base. Looked up from germline, CDR1 is SGDLS and CDR2 is YYNGEE. The CDR3 extends over 14 amino acids. The sequence was collected from a human donor in good health. The V and J genes are TRBV9 and TRBJ2-5; 7 bases line up with TRBD1. The sample was T cells isolated from PBMCs. The CDR3 nucleotides are TGTGCCAGCAGCCCATGGGACAGCCAAGAGACCCAGTACTTC. This codes for CASSPWDSQETQYF.